This TCR beta chain derives from a study of CD8+ T cells in alopecia areata (dated by TCRdb to the late 2010s). Looking at the study overall: The treated patients, all with moderate-to-severe alopecia areata, were enrolled in an open-label pilot trial of oral tofacitinib given at 5 to 10 mg twice daily. Biopsies were taken from tofacitinib-treated patients at baseline and at 4 and 24 weeks of treatment, and a later scalp biopsy was taken in several of the tofacitinib-treated patients. In humans, TCRbeta sequencing was performed on scalp tissue and on sorted CD4+ and CD8+ peripheral blood T cells from healthy controls and from patients with patchy or totalis/universalis alopecia areata. TCRbeta CDR3 regions were amplified by immunoSEQ multiplex PCR with 35 Vbeta forward and 13 Jbeta reverse primers. The SALT score, which quantifies the percentage of affected scalp surface area, was used to measure disease severity in treated patients. Patients received tofacitinib for 6 to 18 months and were then followed off drug for 6 months to check for delayed response and recurrence. Scalp clonality was compared among normal scalp (n=4), patchy alopecia areata scalp (n=8), and alopecia totalis/universalis scalp (n=8). To study T cell clonal expansion in alopecia areata, the researchers applied high-throughput TCRbeta sequencing to both the C3H/HeJ mouse model and human patients. RNA was obtained with the PAXgene miRNA kit for fixed scalp, the miRNeasy kit for PBMCs, and the RNeasy kit for mouse skin. Paper-wide results and their limitations: Because the treated cohort was small and had only one nonresponder, larger studies are needed to examine links between baseline CD8+ expansion and response. During tofacitinib treatment, many expanded lesional clones remained in scalp and blood, and this persistence may partly explain relapse after treatment is stopped. Scalp TCR repertoire analysis is complicated because resident alphabeta T cells in normal human skin are also sequenced, whereas mouse skin is dominated by gammadelta T cells. Lesional scalp, especially in alopecia totalis/universalis, showed higher clonality and more expanded CD8+ clones than normal scalp, suggesting antigenic drive. Shared TCR sequences between patients were less evident than in mice, which may be partly attributable to HLA diversity in the patient population. With tofacitinib, both scalp clonality and the number of expanded CD8+ clones among the top 100 scalp clones went down significantly.

As encoded in the germline V gene, CDR1 is SQVTM while CDR2 is ANQGSEA. From the cysteine through the phenylalanine, the CDR3 covers 14 amino acids. The read is trimmed to its CDR3 DNA, 42 bases read in frame from base 1. Taken with the paper, the label for treatment or condition translates to: oral pan-JAK inhibitor, 5-10 mg twice daily. Lesional scalp punch biopsies and peripheral blood were collected from alopecia areata patients. PBMCs were isolated by density centrifugation and stained for CD3, CD4 and CD8, after which CD4+ and CD8+ T cells were sorted on a FACSAria. The library was made by the immunoSEQ multiplex PCR assay. To provide template for TCR sequencing, every sample had RNA extracted and reverse transcribed into cDNA. SuperScript III was used for first-strand cDNA synthesis, primed with a 2:1 mix of oligo-dT and random hexamers. A synthetic immune receptor repertoire was used to gauge amplification bias, and whatever bias remained was removed computationally. From the authors' description of their analysis: Raw reads were preprocessed for error removal, and CDR3 was defined according to IMGT conventions as running from the conserved cysteine to phenylalanine. Clonality was computed by normalizing Shannon entropy by log2 of the number of productive unique TCRs and subtracting the result from 1. Scalp TCRbeta sequences were cross-referenced with sorted blood CD4 and CD8 repertoires so that the CD4 or CD8 identity of scalp clones could be inferred. In TCRdb, the immuneACCESS table is reduced to in-frame sequences with V and J assigned. These tables do not hold every clone; where another copy was compared, an unresolved V gene accounts for under half, and the others remain unexplained. The V and J calls and clone size are taken from that table; D and trimming were inferred from the DNA. In all, the sample holds around 300,000 clones, and 60% of those were seen once. About 0.9% of the sample goes to the ten largest clones.

On this clone itself: The antigen this receptor binds is unknown. Base qualities are not at hand, and no much larger clone is one base apart.

The sequence was collected from a human donor with alopecia areata. This chain is built from TRBV29-1 and TRBJ1-1, and perhaps TRBD1 as D gene, on 6 matching bases. The sample was CD4+ T cells sorted from blood, taken at approximately week 51, from a patient treated with tofacitinib. DNA sequence: TGCACCTTCTTCCCGGGGGCCATGAACACTGAAGCTTTCTTT. The resulting protein is CTFFPGAMNTEAFF.